The rows below give T cell receptor beta chains drawn from one sample of a study of ipilimumab plus nivolumab after autologous stem cell transplantation. The data were produced by immunoSEQ multiplex PCR, yet TCRdb's version contains in-frame clones alone and is incomplete. The sample lists 20,000 to 30,000 clones, 86% occurring once. The specimen comprised PBMCs, sampled in a trial of ipilimumab plus nivolumab as post-transplant consolidation. These receptors originate from a male donor with diffuse large B-cell lymphoma. Each CDR3 is given without its conserved first and last residue. D genes are given only for firm matches.

V gene	D gene	J gene	CDR3 protein
TRBV11-2	TRBD2	TRBJ2-5	ASSDSKLAGVETQY
TRBV6-5	-	TRBJ1-1	ASSYSPGQRNTEAF
TRBV5-6	-	TRBJ2-3	ASSPPWPAGTDTQY
TRBV4-3	TRBD1	TRBJ1-3	ASSQEFYGTVSGNTIY
TRBV7-3	-	TRBJ1-2	ASSLDSASDYGYT
TRBV19	TRBD1	TRBJ2-1	ASSTNRGGNNEQF
TRBV19	TRBD2	TRBJ2-3	ASTTSGVSDTQY
TRBV15	TRBD2	TRBJ2-7	ATSRVNGGAHEQY
TRBV4-3	-	TRBJ2-1	ASSQVGGVGTNEQF
TRBV5-4	-	TRBJ2-7	ASSLRGGAYEQY
TRBV7-8	-	-	ASSLWDEQY
TRBV7-2	-	TRBJ2-1	ASSLVGGGGRSYNEQF
TRBV6-1	TRBD1	TRBJ1-3	ASGDRETGNTIY
TRBV30	-	TRBJ1-5	AWKAHNNEAQH
TRBV2	-	TRBJ1-2	ASSEQVGRSYGYT
TRBV5-5	-	TRBJ1-4	ASISSGPQPEKLF
TRBV18	-	TRBJ1-1	ASSPGRGEAF
TRBV7-9	-	TRBJ2-3	ASSSRGPPDTQY
TRBV19	-	TRBJ2-7	ASSTGLLYEQY
TRBV11-2	-	TRBJ2-2	ASSSPKGSPGELF
TRBV6-5	-	TRBJ1-2	ASSPLYDYGYT
TRBV2	-	TRBJ2-7	ASSEQAYEQY
TRBV6-1	-	TRBJ1-2	ASSEKGNYGYT
TRBV9	-	TRBJ2-2	ASSVLRGGTGELF
TRBV9	-	TRBJ1-4	ASSPRVATNEKLF
TRBV19	-	TRBJ2-2	ASSTPGQITGELF
TRBV6-5	-	TRBJ1-5	ASSPGVDQPQH
TRBV7-7	-	TRBJ1-5	ASSFFGSSNQPQH
TRBV11-1	TRBD1	TRBJ1-2	ASSLPTGRNGYT
TRBV11-1	TRBD2	TRBJ2-5	ASSLLAGASGAQY
TRBV7-2	TRBD1	TRBJ1-1	ASSFIYRGRGSTEAF
TRBV6-6	-	TRBJ1-4	ASSLGTVFEKLF
TRBV6-1	TRBD1	TRBJ1-1	ASSQRQGTMGEAF
TRBV19	-	TRBJ1-1	ASSNWGTEAF
TRBV7-9	-	TRBJ1-4	ASSLVVGGVNEKLF
TRBV29-1	TRBD1	TRBJ2-2	SAQPGQGRKLF
TRBV5-1	TRBD2	TRBJ2-3	ASSLGTGAGDVSDTQY
TRBV29-1	-	TRBJ1-1	SVLFQNTEAF
TRBV18	-	TRBJ1-1	ASATGNTEAF
TRBV6-6	-	TRBJ2-5	ASSYRHQETQY
TRBV2	-	TRBJ2-7	ASSGGLLQQY